The T cell receptor (beta chain) described here comes from a study of shared clonotypes between healthy human individuals. Notes on this clone: At the DNA level, this CDR3 is encoded by other sequences in the same sample as well.

Germline V gene sequence: CDR1 MNHNS, CDR2 SASEGT. This CDR3 is built from 14 residues. The germline V and J ends were trimmed by 6 bases and 0 bases, with 8 bases remaining between them. Clones were sequenced by immunoSEQ multiplex PCR, and TCRdb holds only the in-frame ones, with some missing. The sample yields roughly 700,000 clones, roughly 70% seen once. The sequence came from a woman under 40 in good health. The gene calls are TRBV6-1 and TRBJ1-4, with a possible D match to TRBD1 (5 bases). Sequencing was carried out using memory CD4+ T cells sorted from blood. This sample's subset: CD45RA-negative fraction. CDR3 region: CASSGGATNEKLFF. As DNA, the CDR3 is TGTGCCAGCAGCGGGGGTGCAACTAATGAAAAACTGTTTTTT.